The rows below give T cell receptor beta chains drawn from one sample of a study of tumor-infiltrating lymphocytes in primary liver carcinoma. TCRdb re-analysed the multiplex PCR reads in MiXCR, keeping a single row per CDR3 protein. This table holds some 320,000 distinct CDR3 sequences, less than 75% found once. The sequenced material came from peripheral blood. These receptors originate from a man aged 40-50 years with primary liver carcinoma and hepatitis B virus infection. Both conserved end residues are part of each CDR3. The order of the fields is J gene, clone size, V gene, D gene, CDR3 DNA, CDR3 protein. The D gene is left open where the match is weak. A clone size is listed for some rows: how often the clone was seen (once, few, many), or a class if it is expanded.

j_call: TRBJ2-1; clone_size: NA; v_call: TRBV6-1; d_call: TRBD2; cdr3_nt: TGTGCCAGCAGCCTAAGTACTAGCGGAACCAACAATGAGCAGTTCTTC; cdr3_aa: CASSLSTSGTNNEQFF
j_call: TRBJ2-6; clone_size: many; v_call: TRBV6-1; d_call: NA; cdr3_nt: TGTGCCAGCAGTGAAGCGGGGTACGGGGCCAACGTCCTGACTTTC; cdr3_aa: CASSEAGYGANVLTF
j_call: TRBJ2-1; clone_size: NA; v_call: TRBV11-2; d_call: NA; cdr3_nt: TGTGCCAGCAGCGCTTTGGCGGGAAACTACAATGAGCAGTTCTTC; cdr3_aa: CASSALAGNYNEQFF
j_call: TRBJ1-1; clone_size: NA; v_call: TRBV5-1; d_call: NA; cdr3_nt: TGCGCCAGCAGCTTGGATACAGGGAGTGACACTGAAGCTTTCTTT; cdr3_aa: CASSLDTGSDTEAFF
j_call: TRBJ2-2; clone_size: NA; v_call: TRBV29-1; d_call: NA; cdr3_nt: TGCAGCGTGGAAATGAAGATGGGGGTAGGGGGGCTGTTTTTT; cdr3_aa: CSVEMKMGVGGLFF
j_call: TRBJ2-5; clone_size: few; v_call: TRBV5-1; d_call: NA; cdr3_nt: TGCGCCAGCAGACAGACAGAAGAGACCCAGTACTTC; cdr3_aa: CASRQTEETQYF
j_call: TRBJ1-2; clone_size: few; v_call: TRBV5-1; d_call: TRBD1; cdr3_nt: TGCGCCAGCAGCCCGGACAGGGGCGCTAACTATGGCTACACCTTC; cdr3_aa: CASSPDRGANYGYTF
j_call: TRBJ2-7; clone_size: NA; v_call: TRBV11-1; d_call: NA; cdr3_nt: TGTGCCAGCAGCTGGATGGACTACGAGCAATACTTC; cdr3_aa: CASSWMDYEQYF
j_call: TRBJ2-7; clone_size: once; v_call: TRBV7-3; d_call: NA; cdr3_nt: TGTGCCAGCAGCTTCAAGGTCCACGAGCAATACTTC; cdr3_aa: CASSFKVHEQYF
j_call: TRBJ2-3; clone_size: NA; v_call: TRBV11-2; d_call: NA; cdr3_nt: TGTGCCAGCAGCGCGACAGGCTATTCTAGCATAGATACTCAGTATTTT; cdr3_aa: CASSATGYSSIDTQYF
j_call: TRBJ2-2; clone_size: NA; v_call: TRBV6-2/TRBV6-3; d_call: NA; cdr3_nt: TGTGCCAGCAGGGTTAGCGGCGCGAACACCGGGGAGCTGTTTTTT; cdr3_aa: CASRVSGANTGELFF
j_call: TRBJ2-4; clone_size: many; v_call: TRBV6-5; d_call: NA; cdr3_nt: TGTGCCAGCACCAGACAGGAAGGGGACATTCAGTACTTC; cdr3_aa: CASTRQEGDIQYF
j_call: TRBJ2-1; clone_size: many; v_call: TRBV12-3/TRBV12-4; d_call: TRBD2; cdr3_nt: TGTGCCAGCAGTTTACCACTGGGACTAGCGGGAGTTCAGAGCTCCTACAATGAGCAGTTCTTC; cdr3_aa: CASSLPLGLAGVQSSYNEQFF
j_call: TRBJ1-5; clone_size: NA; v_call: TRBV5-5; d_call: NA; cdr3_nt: TGTGCCAGCAGCCAGAACGCAGGTTCGATTCAGCCCCAGCATTTT; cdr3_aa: CASSQNAGSIQPQHF
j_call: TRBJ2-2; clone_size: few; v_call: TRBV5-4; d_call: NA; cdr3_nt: TGTGCCAGCACCCGCGAGGCAGGGGACACCGGGGAGCTGTTTTTT; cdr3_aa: CASTREAGDTGELFF
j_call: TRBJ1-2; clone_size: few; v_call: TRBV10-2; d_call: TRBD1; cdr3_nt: TGCGCCAGCAGTAGGGACAGGGAATACTATGGCTACACCTTC; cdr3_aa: CASSRDREYYGYTF
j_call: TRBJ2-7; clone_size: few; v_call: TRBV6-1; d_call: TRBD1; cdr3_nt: TGTGCCAGCAGGGCTACAGGGGCGTCCTACGAGCAGTACTTC; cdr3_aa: CASRATGASYEQYF
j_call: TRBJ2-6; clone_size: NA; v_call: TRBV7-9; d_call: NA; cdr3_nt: TGTGCCAGCAGCTGGGACACGGCTAGCTCTGGGGCCAACGTCCTGACTTTC; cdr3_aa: CASSWDTASSGANVLTF
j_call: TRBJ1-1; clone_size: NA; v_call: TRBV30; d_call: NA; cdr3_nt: TGTGCCTGGAGTGTGCGGGTCACTGAAGCTTTCTTT; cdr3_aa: CAWSVRVTEAFF
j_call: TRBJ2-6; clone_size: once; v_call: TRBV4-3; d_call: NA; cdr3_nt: TGCGCCAGCAGCATACAGACAGCCCACCCCTCTGGGGCCAACGTCCTGACTTTC; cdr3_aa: CASSIQTAHPSGANVLTF
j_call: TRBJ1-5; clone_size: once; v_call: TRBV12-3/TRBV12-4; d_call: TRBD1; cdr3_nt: TGTGCCAGCACCCGGGACAGGGGAGTTCGGCCCCAACACTTT; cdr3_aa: CASTRDRGVRPQHF
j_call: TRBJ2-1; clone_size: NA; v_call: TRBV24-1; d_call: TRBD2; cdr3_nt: TGTGCCACCAGTGTACAACCGGGACTAGCGGGAGGTCCCTACAATGAGCAGTTCTTC; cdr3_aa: CATSVQPGLAGGPYNEQFF
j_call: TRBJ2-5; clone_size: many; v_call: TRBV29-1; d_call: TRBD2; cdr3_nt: TGCAGCGTTGGTGGGACTAGCGGGAGTAGGGAGACCCAGTACTTC; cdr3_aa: CSVGGTSGSRETQYF
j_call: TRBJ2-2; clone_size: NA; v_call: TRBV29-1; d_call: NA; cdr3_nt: TGCAGCGTTTCCGGTACATTCATGACCGGGGATCTGTTTTTT; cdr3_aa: CSVSGTFMTGDLFF
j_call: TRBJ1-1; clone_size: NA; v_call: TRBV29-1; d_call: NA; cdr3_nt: TGCAGCGTTGCTGTATGGTGCAAGGGGACTGAAGCTTTCTTT; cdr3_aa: CSVAVWCKGTEAFF
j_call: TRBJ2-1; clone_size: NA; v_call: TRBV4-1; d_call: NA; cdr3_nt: TGCGCCAGCAGCCAAGAGCCGGAGTCTCCCTACAATGAGCAGTTCTTC; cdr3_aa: CASSQEPESPYNEQFF
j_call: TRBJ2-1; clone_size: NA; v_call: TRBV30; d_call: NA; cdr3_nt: TGTGCCTGGAAGCTGCAGAAATACAATGAGCAGTTCTTC; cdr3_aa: CAWKLQKYNEQFF
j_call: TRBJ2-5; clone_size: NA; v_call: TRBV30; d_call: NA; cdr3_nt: TGTGCCTGGAGTCCAAATCGGGGTGCCCCGGGCGGAGTCCAAGAGACCCAGTACTTC; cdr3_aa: CAWSPNRGAPGGVQETQYF
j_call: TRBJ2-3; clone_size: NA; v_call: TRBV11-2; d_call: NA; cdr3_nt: TGTACCAGCAGCTTAAACCGACAAGGGGATACGCAGTACTTT; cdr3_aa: CTSSLNRQGDTQYF
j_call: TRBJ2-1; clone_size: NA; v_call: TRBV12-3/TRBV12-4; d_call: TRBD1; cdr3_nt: TGTGCCAGCAGTTCCAACAGGGGCAATGTCAATGAGCTGTTCTTC; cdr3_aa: CASSSNRGNVNELFF
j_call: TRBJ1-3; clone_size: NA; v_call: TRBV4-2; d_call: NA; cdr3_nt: TGTGCCAGCAGCCAAGATAAGAGCAGGGGTGGAAACACCATGTATTTT; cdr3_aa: CASSQDKSRGGNTMYF
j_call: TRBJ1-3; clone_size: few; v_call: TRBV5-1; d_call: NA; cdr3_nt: TGCGCCAGCAGCTTTGCGGCCGGATCACGCTCTGGAAACACCATATATTTT; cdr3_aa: CASSFAAGSRSGNTIYF
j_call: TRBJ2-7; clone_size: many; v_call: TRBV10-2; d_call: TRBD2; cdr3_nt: TGCGCCAGCAGTTATAGCGGGACGATTTCCTACGAGCAGTACTTC; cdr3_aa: CASSYSGTISYEQYF
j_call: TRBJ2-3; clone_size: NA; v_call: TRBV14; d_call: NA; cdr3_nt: TGTGCCAGCAGCCAAGATCGGGGTTTAGATACGCAGTATTTT; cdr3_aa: CASSQDRGLDTQYF
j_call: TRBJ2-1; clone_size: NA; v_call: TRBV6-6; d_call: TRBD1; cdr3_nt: TGTGCCAGCAGTTACGGGACAGCATACAATGAGCAGTTCTTC; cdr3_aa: CASSYGTAYNEQFF
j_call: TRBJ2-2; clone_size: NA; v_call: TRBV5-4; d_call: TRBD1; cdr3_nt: TGTGCCGGCAGCGTGGACAGGGAGAACACCGGGGAGCTGTTTTTT; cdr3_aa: CAGSVDRENTGELFF
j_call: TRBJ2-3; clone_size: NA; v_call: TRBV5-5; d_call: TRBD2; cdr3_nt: TGTGCCAGCAGCTTGGAACCCTGCGGGAGTGGGTATAGGCAGTATTTT; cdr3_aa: CASSLEPCGSGYRQYF
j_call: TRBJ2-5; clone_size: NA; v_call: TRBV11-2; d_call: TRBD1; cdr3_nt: TGTGCCGGCAGCTTAGGCCTGGTGACAGGGACGGAGACCCAGTACTTC; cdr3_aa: CAGSLGLVTGTETQYF
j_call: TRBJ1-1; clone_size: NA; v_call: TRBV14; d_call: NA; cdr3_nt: TGTGCCAGCAGCTCTATCAGGGCCTCCATTCTGAACACTGAAGCTTTCTTT; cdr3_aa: CASSSIRASILNTEAFF
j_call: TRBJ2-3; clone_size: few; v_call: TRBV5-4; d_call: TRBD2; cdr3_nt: TGTGCCAGCAGCCGTCGTCGGGGGGACACAGATACGCAGTATTTT; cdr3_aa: CASSRRRGDTDTQYF
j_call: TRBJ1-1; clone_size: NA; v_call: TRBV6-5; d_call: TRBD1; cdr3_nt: TGTGCCAGCAGTGTATTCAGGGGGCCGAACACTGAAGCATTCTTT; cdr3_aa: CASSVFRGPNTEAFF
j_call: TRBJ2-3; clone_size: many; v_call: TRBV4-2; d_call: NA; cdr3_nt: TGTGCCAGCAGCCAAGGGAACCCGGGAGAGGATACGCAGTATTTT; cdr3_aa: CASSQGNPGEDTQYF
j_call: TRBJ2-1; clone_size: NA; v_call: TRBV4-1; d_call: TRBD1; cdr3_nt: TGCGCCAGCAGCCAAGGGGAGGGACAGGGATACAATGAGCAGCTCTTC; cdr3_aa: CASSQGEGQGYNEQLF